This TCR beta chain was sequenced during a study of identical twins. Study findings and constraints: Invariant MAIT and iNKT cells may have partly biased zero-insertion analyses. The study reached conclusions through statistical analysis that was cross-sectional, not following the same donors.

Germline CDR1 ENHRY, CDR2 SYGVKD. The CDR3 sequence is 16 residues long. V was clipped by 4 bases and J by 3 bases, with 16 bases between them. TCRdb independently ran MiXCR on the 5' RACE reads; one entry per CDR3 protein. Found here are fewer than 350,000 distinct CDR3 sequences, 8% to 9% of them singletons; the top ten hold around 2.1%. This clonotype was observed a few times. Antigen: not known. The sample was also reused in another study, on yellow fever vaccine responses in identical twins.

J is TRBJ2-1 and V is TRBV10-3; possibly TRBD2 for D (5 bases). Sequencing was performed on memory (CD45RO+) T cells sorted from blood. The sequence derives from a woman younger than 30 in good health. The CDR3 protein is CAISGPREKLYNEQFF. The CDR3 coding sequence is TGTGCCATCAGTGGGCCTAGGGAGAAACTCTACAATGAGCAGTTCTTC.